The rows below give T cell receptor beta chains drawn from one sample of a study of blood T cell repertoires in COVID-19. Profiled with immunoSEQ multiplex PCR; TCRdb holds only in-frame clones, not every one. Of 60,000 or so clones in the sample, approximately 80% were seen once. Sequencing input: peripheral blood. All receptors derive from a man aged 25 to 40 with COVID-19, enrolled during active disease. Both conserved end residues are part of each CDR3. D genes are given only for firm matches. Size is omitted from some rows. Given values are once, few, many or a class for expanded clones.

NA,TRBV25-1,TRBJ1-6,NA,TGTGCCAGCAGCTCTGGGGCTTTCGGTAATTCACCCCTCCACTTT,CASSSGAFGNSPLHF
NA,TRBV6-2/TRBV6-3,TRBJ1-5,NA,TGTGCCAGCAGTTTCACAAGAAGCAATCAGCCCCAGCATTTT,CASSFTRSNQPQHF
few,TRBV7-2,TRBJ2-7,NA,TGTGCCAGCAGCCCCCAGCCCAGAGGCGAGCAGTACTTC,CASSPQPRGEQYF
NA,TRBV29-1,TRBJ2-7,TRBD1,TGCAGCGTATCCGGGACAGTCTCCTACGAGCAGTACTTC,CSVSGTVSYEQYF
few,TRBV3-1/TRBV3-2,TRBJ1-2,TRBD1,TGTGCCAGCAGCCAGGGACAGGGGATCGGCTACACCTTC,CASSQGQGIGYTF
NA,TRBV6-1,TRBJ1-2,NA,TGTGCCAGCAGTGAATGGGGGGTGGGCTATGGCTACACCTTC,CASSEWGVGYGYTF
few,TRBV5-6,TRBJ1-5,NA,TGTGCCAGCAGCTTGGCCGGGAGGGTTAATCAGCCCCAGCATTTT,CASSLAGRVNQPQHF
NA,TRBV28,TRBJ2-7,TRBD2,TGTGCCAGCAGTTCCGGACTAGTTGGCTACGAGCAGTACTTC,CASSSGLVGYEQYF
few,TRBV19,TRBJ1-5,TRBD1,TGTGCCAGTAGTATAGATCCGCGACAGGGAGGAAATCAGCCCCAGCATTTT,CASSIDPRQGGNQPQHF
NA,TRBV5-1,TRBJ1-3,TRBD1,TGCGCCAGCAGCACCGGACAGGGCAACACCATATATTTT,CASSTGQGNTIYF
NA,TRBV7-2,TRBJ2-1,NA,TGTGCCAGCAGCTCAGCTAGTGGCAATGAGCAGTTCTTC,CASSSASGNEQFF
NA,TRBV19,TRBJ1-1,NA,TGTGCCAGTAGCGAATCCCAAACAGGGCGGCATGAAGCTTTCTTT,CASSESQTGRHEAFF
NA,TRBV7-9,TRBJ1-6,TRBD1,TGTGCCAGCAGCTTTTTAGGGGGCAATTCACCCCTCCACTTT,CASSFLGGNSPLHF
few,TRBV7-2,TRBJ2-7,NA,TGTGCCAGCAGCTTAGGCGGTAGCGCCTACGAGCAGTACTTC,CASSLGGSAYEQYF
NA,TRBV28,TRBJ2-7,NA,TGTGCCAGCAGTCCCAAACAGGACAACTACGAGCAGTACTTC,CASSPKQDNYEQYF
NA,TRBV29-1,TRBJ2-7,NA,TGCAGCGTTGCCGGTTCAGGTGCTACCTACGAGCAGTACTTC,CSVAGSGATYEQYF
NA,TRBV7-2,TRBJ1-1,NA,TGTGCCAGCAGCCCCCCTAGGGGTAGATTTCCGGACACTGAAGCTTTCTTT,CASSPPRGRFPDTEAFF
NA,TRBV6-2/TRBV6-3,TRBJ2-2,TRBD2,TGTGCCAGCAGTTACACTAAGACTAGCGGAGTCACCGGGGAGCTGTTTTTT,CASSYTKTSGVTGELFF
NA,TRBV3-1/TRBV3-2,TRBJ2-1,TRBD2,TGTGCCAGCAGCCAATGGCTAGCGGGAAATGAGCAGTTCTTC,CASSQWLAGNEQFF
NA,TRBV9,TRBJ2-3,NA,TGTGCCAGCAGCTTGGGGCTAGAAGAAAGTACGCAGTATTTT,CASSLGLEESTQYF
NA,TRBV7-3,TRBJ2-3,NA,TGTGCCAGCAGCTCAAGACTAGGCAACACAGATACGCAGTATTTT,CASSSRLGNTDTQYF
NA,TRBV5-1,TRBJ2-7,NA,TGCGCCAGCAACTCGGGAACCGACTCCTACGAGCAGTACTTC,CASNSGTDSYEQYF
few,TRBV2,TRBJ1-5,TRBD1,TGTGCCAGCACGACCCGGACAGGGGCCGAATCAGCCCAGCATTTT,CASTTRTGAESAQHF
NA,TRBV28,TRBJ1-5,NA,TGTGCCAGCAGTTTAGGAGGGGCGATCAATCAGCCCCAGCATTTT,CASSLGGAINQPQHF
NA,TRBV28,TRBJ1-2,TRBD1,TGTGCCAGCGGAATAACAGGGGGCTATGGCTACACCTTC,CASGITGGYGYTF
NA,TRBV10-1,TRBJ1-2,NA,TGCGCCAGCAGTGAGGGGGCTGCCTATGGCTACACCTTC,CASSEGAAYGYTF
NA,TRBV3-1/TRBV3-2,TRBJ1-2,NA,TGTGCCAGCAGCCAAGTTAACAGGGACTACACCTTC,CASSQVNRDYTF
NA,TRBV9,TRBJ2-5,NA,TGTGCCAGCAGCTCCCCCGTCGGGAGCGAGACCCAGTACTTC,CASSSPVGSETQYF
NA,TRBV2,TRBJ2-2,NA,TGTGCCAGCAGTGAAGATCGCAGGGGGGTCACCGGGGAGCTGTTTTTT,CASSEDRRGVTGELFF
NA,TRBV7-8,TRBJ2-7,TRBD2,TGTGCCAGCAGCTTAGCCCGGACTAGCGGCTACGAGCAGTACTTC,CASSLARTSGYEQYF
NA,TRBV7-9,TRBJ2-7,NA,TGTGCCAGCAGCGGGGGCGAAGTGGTGAGTCCTACGTCCTCCTACGAGCAGTACTTC,CASSGGEVVSPTSSYEQYF
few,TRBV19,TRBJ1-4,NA,TGTGCCAGTAGTATAGGAACCGGGATGACTAATGAAAAACTGTTTTTT,CASSIGTGMTNEKLFF
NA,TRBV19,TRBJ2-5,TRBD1,TGTGCCAGTAGTACAGGGAGACAGGGTCTAGGAGAGACCCAGTACTTC,CASSTGRQGLGETQYF